This is a list of T cell receptor beta chains from one sample in a study of cytomegalovirus exposure and HLA in healthy donors. Produced via immunoSEQ multiplex PCR; TCRdb's table is partial and in-frame only. This sample yields around 120,000 clones, of which almost 85% are seen a single time; around 2.5% belongs to the top ten. Sequencing was done on a sample of PBMCs. The source is a boy aged 2 to 10 in good health and CMV-seronegative. CDR3s include the opening cysteine and the closing phenylalanine or tryptophan. The order of the fields is J gene, D gene, V gene, CDR3 protein. D genes are given only for firm matches.

>TRBJ2-3|TRBD2|TRBV7-2
CASSLEAGLAGGTQYF
>TRBJ1-1|NA|TRBV5-5
CASSPADGGSNTEAFF
>TRBJ2-1|TRBD2|TRBV27
CASSFPASGRAHEQFF
>TRBJ2-3|NA|TRBV2
CASSFGAGAKDTQYF
>TRBJ2-5|TRBD2|TRBV13
CASSSRLADKETQYF
>TRBJ2-5|TRBD2|TRBV5-1
CASSAGLAGVETQYF
>TRBJ2-7|NA|TRBV30
CAWSVLQGPYEQYF
>TRBJ1-3|NA|TRBV28
CASSFAAGASSGNTIYF
>TRBJ2-3|NA|TRBV6-5
CAAQGVTDTQYF
>TRBJ1-4|TRBD1|TRBV5-1
CASSVDRLSEKLFF
>TRBJ1-5|TRBD1|TRBV7-9
CASSPDRGLGSGQPQHF
>TRBJ1-2|NA|TRBV7-9
CSSSLGRTFLPHGYTF
>TRBJ2-1|TRBD2|TRBV6-4
CASSEGTSGGDEQFF
>TRBJ1-5|NA|TRBV6-1
CASGRQLSNQPQHF
>TRBJ2-3|NA|TRBV11-3
CASSSSSAQGRTDTQYF
>TRBJ1-3|NA|TRBV7-2
CASSTGSSGNTIYF